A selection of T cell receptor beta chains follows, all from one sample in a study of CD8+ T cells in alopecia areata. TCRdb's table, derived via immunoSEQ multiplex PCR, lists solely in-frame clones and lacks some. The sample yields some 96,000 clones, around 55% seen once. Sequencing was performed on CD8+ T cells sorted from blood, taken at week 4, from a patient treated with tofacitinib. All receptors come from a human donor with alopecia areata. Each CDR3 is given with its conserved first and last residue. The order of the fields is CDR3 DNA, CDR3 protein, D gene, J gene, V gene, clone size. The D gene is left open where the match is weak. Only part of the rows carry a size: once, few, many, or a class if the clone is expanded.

TGTGCCAGCAGCCCCACCGGGACAGTAAACGAAAAACTGTTTTTT | CASSPTGTVNEKLFF | TRBD1 | TRBJ1-4 | TRBV7-6 | NA
TGCGCCAGCAGCCAAGATCTCCTATTACCGCGTCAAGAGACCCAGTACTTC | CASSQDLLLPRQETQYF | NA | TRBJ2-5 | TRBV4-3 | NA
TGTGCCAGCAGCCCACTGAGAGGATCAGAGACCCAGTACTTC | CASSPLRGSETQYF | NA | TRBJ2-5 | TRBV9 | NA
TGTGCCAGCAGCTTCGGGGCCTTGCGGAACTATGGCTACACCTTC | CASSFGALRNYGYTF | NA | TRBJ1-2 | TRBV5-4 | NA
TGTGCCAGCAGCTTGTGGGGAGGGCCAGGAGAGACCCAGTACTTC | CASSLWGGPGETQYF | TRBD2 | TRBJ2-5 | TRBV7-3 | NA
TGTGCCAGCAGCTCCGCGGGGCGGGGCCCCATGGAGTATGGCTACACCTTC | CASSSAGRGPMEYGYTF | NA | TRBJ1-2 | TRBV7-9 | few
TGTGCCTGGAGACACAGGGGGTTCACCGGGGAGCTGTTTTTT | CAWRHRGFTGELFF | TRBD1 | TRBJ2-2 | TRBV30 | NA
TGTGCCAGCAGTGCAGGGTCTCGGTACGAGCAGTACTTC | CASSAGSRYEQYF | NA | TRBJ2-7 | TRBV25-1 | NA
TGTGCCAGCAGCAGGGACAGGGTTACCGGGGAGCTGTTTTTT | CASSRDRVTGELFF | TRBD1 | TRBJ2-2 | TRBV5-6 | NA
TGTGCCAGTAGTATCGGCGCGAACACTGAAGCTTTCTTT | CASSIGANTEAFF | NA | TRBJ1-1 | TRBV19 | once
TGTGCCAGCAGTCTCGACACCGTAAACTACGAGCAGTACTTC | CASSLDTVNYEQYF | NA | TRBJ2-7 | TRBV27 | NA
TGTGCCAGCAGCCGGGATAGCGGGAGCTCCTACGAGCAGTACTTC | CASSRDSGSSYEQYF | TRBD2 | TRBJ2-7 | TRBV5-8 | few
TGTGCCAGCGGGGGACTAGCGGGAGACGAGCAGTACTTC | CASGGLAGDEQYF | TRBD2 | TRBJ2-7 | TRBV27 | NA
TGCGCCAGCAGCCAAGCCCCCGGGAGGAACTCCTATAATTCACCCCTCCACTTT | CASSQAPGRNSYNSPLHF | NA | TRBJ1-6 | TRBV4-1 | NA
TGTGCCAGCAGTACGGGGGGGGATACGCAGTATTTT | CASSTGGDTQYF | TRBD2 | TRBJ2-3 | TRBV28 | NA
TGTGCCAGCAGCTTCGGGACGGCTAGCTCCTACAATGAGCAGTTCTTC | CASSFGTASSYNEQFF | NA | TRBJ2-1 | TRBV27 | NA
TGTGCCAGCAGTTTAGCGTGGGCGGACGTAGCCTACGAGCAGTACTTC | CASSLAWADVAYEQYF | NA | TRBJ2-7 | TRBV27 | NA
TGTGCCAGCAGCTTAGCCTTCTCGGGTGGAGAGACCCAGTACTTC | CASSLAFSGGETQYF | NA | TRBJ2-5 | TRBV7-8 | once
TGTGCCAGCAGCCCAGGACAGAGAACCTTTGTGTACTTC | CASSPGQRTFVYF | NA | TRBJ2-4 | TRBV11-2 | NA
TGTGCCAGCAGTTTCGCACAGGGGGCGGATGGCTACACCTTC | CASSFAQGADGYTF | TRBD1 | TRBJ1-2 | TRBV27 | NA
TGTGCCAGCAGTGAGTCTCAGGCCAGGGAACCCACAGATACGCAGTATTTT | CASSESQAREPTDTQYF | NA | TRBJ2-3 | TRBV25-1 | once
TGTGCCAGCAGCTCCTGGACAGGGAGCAATCAGCCCCAGCATTTT | CASSSWTGSNQPQHF | TRBD1 | TRBJ1-5 | TRBV7-9 | few
TGTGCCAGCAGCGCCTGGGGGGGCCAAGAGACCCAGTACTTC | CASSAWGGQETQYF | TRBD2 | TRBJ2-5 | TRBV9 | NA
TGTGCCAGCACTTTCTACAATGAGCAGTTCTTC | CASTFYNEQFF | NA | TRBJ2-1 | TRBV27 | NA
TGCGCCAGCAGCTTGGGGTGGTCAAACAATGAGCAGTTCTTC | CASSLGWSNNEQFF | NA | TRBJ2-1 | TRBV5-1 | few
TGTGCCAGCAGCTACGGGGGTCACACCGGGGAGCTGTTTTTT | CASSYGGHTGELFF | NA | TRBJ2-2 | TRBV6-5 | few
TGCGCCAGCAGCCAGGGGGCCGGAAGCTATGAGCAGTTCTTC | CASSQGAGSYEQFF | NA | TRBJ2-1 | TRBV4-1 | NA
TGTGCCAGCAGCTTAGCTCCGTGGCAGGGGAACACTGAAGCTTTCTTT | CASSLAPWQGNTEAFF | NA | TRBJ1-1 | TRBV7-3 | NA